This TCR beta chain stems from a study of T cells in Graves' hyperthyroidism and ophthalmopathy. Stability of Graves' hyperthyroidism was defined as absent ophthalmopathy progression within 18 months. Uncontrolled infection, other autoimmune disease, pregnancy and lactation each barred patients from inclusion. Clinical symptoms, serum thyroxine and TRAb, thyroid ultrasound and orbital computed tomography together formed the diagnostic basis. Study outcomes and limitations: Classification by a 13 V-J model distinguished ophthalmopathy from stable hyperthyroidism.

As for this clonotype: Antigen unknown.

V lost 6 bases, J lost 5 bases, and 17 bases lay in between. There are 13 residues in the CDR3. Germline V lookup: CDR1 DFQATT, CDR2 SNEGSKA (reference sequence). Using RNA transcripts as the source, TCR beta CDR3 regions were amplified. The HTBI primer set was used in a first-round RT-PCR of the TCR CDR3. In TCRdb, the multiplex PCR reads were re-called with MiXCR into one record per CDR3 protein. The table records around 540,000 distinct CDR3 sequences, about 45% of them present only once. The sequence was collected from a young woman with Graves' hyperthyroidism. The chain employs TRBV20-1 and TRBJ2-7, with TRBD1 as a possible D gene (5 bases). The source material was peripheral blood or thyroid tissue (not recorded which). The CDR3 reads CSAARVRRDEQYF. The CDR3 DNA reads TGCAGTGCCGCCAGGGTTAGAAGGGACGAGCAGTACTTC.